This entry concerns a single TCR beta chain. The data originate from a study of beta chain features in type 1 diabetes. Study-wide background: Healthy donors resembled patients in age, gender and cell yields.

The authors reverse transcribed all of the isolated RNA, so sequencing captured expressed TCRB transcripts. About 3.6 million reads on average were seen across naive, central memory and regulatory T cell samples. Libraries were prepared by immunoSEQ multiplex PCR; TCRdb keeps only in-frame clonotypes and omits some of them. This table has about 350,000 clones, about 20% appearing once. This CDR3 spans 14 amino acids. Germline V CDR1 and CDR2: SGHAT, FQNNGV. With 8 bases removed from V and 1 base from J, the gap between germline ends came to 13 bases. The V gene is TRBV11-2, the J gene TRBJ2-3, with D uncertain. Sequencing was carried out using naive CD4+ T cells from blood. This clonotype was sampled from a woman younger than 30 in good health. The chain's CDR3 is CASLRLGGTDTQYF. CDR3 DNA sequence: TGTGCCAGCCTACGATTAGGAGGCACAGATACGCAGTATTTT.